This record covers a single T cell receptor (beta chain). These data belong to a study of blood T cell repertoires in COVID-19. The data were produced by immunoSEQ multiplex PCR, yet TCRdb's version contains in-frame clones alone and is incomplete. The data contain 310,000 or so clones, approximately 86% of them singletons. The specimen was peripheral blood. The clonotype comes from a woman in her 30s who had recovered from COVID-19.

The CDR3 reads CASSARTSGTEQFF. CDR3 coding DNA: TGTGCCAGCAGCGCACGGACTAGCGGAACTGAGCAGTTCTTC. This sequence joins TRBV9 and TRBJ2-1; TRBD2 agrees at 10 bases. J lost 9 bases, V lost 3 bases, and 6 bases had no gene match. The CDR3 has 14 residues. CDR1 and CDR2 from the germline V gene are SGDLS and YYNGEE.